The following is a T cell receptor beta chain sequence with its context. Its antigen is currently unknown. The sample is drawn from a study of cytomegalovirus exposure and HLA in healthy donors. Primers: 60 Vbeta forward and 13 Jbeta reverse. Method: immunoSEQ multiplex PCR; TCRdb's copy keeps in-frame clones and lacks some. The data hold about 210,000 clones, with roughly 77% observed a single time. Findings of the study overall: The study recorded 160 or so TCR beta chains that were cytomegalovirus-associated.

The CDR3 totals 16 residues. With 3 bases removed from V and 6 bases from J, the gap between germline ends came to 21 bases. Germline CDR1 and CDR2: SGHNT and YYREEE (reference sequence). This TCR came from a male donor in good health and CMV-seropositive. The chain combines TRBV5-4 with TRBJ1-2; the D gene is possibly TRBD1 (5 bases). The sequencing sample was made of PBMCs. The chain's CDR3 is CASSWAGRQKLDGYTF. CDR3 DNA sequence: TGTGCCAGCAGCTGGGCGGGGAGACAGAAACTAGATGGCTACACCTTC.